Listed below are T cell receptor beta chains from one sample, sequenced in a study of control samples from healthy donors and cancer patients. TCRdb's copy holds only in-frame clones and misses some; the assay was immunoSEQ multiplex PCR. The sample shows 150,000 to 200,000 clones, under 96% of them seen only once. Sequencing used blood. The receptor set was obtained from a woman aged 25 to 39 in good health. Each CDR3 is given with its conserved first and last residue. D genes are given only for firm matches. Where a row states a size, it is once, few, many or the class of an expanded clone; other rows omit it.

CDR3 DNA: TGTGCCAGCAGTACATGGGGGGGCGAAAGGTACACCGGGGAGCTGTTTTTT; CDR3 protein: CASSTWGGERYTGELFF; V gene: TRBV7-6; clone size: -; J gene: TRBJ2-2; D gene: -
CDR3 DNA: TGCGCCAGCAGCTTGGGCGGGACAGGGAGGAACGAGCAGTACTTC; CDR3 protein: CASSLGGTGRNEQYF; V gene: TRBV5-1; clone size: -; J gene: TRBJ2-7; D gene: TRBD1
CDR3 DNA: TGTGCCAGCAGCCAGTCAATAAACACAGATACGCAGTATTTT; CDR3 protein: CASSQSINTDTQYF; V gene: TRBV3-1/TRBV3-2; clone size: -; J gene: TRBJ2-3; D gene: -
CDR3 DNA: TGCAGTGCTAGTTTAGTAGGAGAGACCCAGTACTTC; CDR3 protein: CSASLVGETQYF; V gene: TRBV20-1; clone size: -; J gene: TRBJ2-5; D gene: -
CDR3 DNA: TGTGCCAGCAGACGGCGGGGGGCTGCGAGAAATGAGCAGTTCTTC; CDR3 protein: CASRRRGAARNEQFF; V gene: TRBV6-5; clone size: -; J gene: TRBJ2-1; D gene: TRBD2
CDR3 DNA: TGTGCCAGTAGTTGGAAGAACACTGAAGCTTTCTTT; CDR3 protein: CASSWKNTEAFF; V gene: TRBV19; clone size: -; J gene: TRBJ1-1; D gene: -
CDR3 DNA: TGTGCCAGCAGCAAAGAGACAGTAACTAACTATGGCTACACCTTC; CDR3 protein: CASSKETVTNYGYTF; V gene: TRBV21-1; clone size: -; J gene: TRBJ1-2; D gene: -
CDR3 DNA: TGCGCCAGCAGCCAAGATTGGAGCGGGAGGTTCGCAGATACGCAGTATTTT; CDR3 protein: CASSQDWSGRFADTQYF; V gene: TRBV4-1; clone size: -; J gene: TRBJ2-3; D gene: TRBD2
CDR3 DNA: TGTGCCAGCAGCCACCGGAGACATTATAATTCACCCCTCCACTTT; CDR3 protein: CASSHRRHYNSPLHF; V gene: TRBV7-9; clone size: -; J gene: TRBJ1-6; D gene: -
CDR3 DNA: TGTGCCAGCAGCCCCCACCAGGGAAGTAGCTTTCAGCCCCAGCATTTT; CDR3 protein: CASSPHQGSSFQPQHF; V gene: TRBV7-2; clone size: few; J gene: TRBJ1-5; D gene: -
CDR3 DNA: TGTGCCAGCAGGCCACAGGGGATAAGTGGCTACACCTTC; CDR3 protein: CASRPQGISGYTF; V gene: TRBV27; clone size: -; J gene: TRBJ1-2; D gene: TRBD1
CDR3 DNA: TGTGCCAGCAGTTTGGCCACAGGGTGGGGCCAGCCCCAGCATTTT; CDR3 protein: CASSLATGWGQPQHF; V gene: TRBV28; clone size: once; J gene: TRBJ1-5; D gene: -
CDR3 DNA: TGTGCCAGCAGTTCGACGGGATCCGAGCAGTACTTC; CDR3 protein: CASSSTGSEQYF; V gene: TRBV12-3/TRBV12-4; clone size: -; J gene: TRBJ2-7; D gene: -
CDR3 DNA: TGTGCCAGCAGCTTTAGGGGGCAGCCTAATAATGAAAAACTGTTTTTT; CDR3 protein: CASSFRGQPNNEKLFF; V gene: TRBV5-4; clone size: -; J gene: TRBJ1-4; D gene: TRBD1
CDR3 DNA: TGCAGCGTTCTCACTGGAGGGAACACTGAAGCTTTCTTT; CDR3 protein: CSVLTGGNTEAFF; V gene: TRBV29-1; clone size: -; J gene: TRBJ1-1; D gene: -
CDR3 DNA: TGTGCCAGCAGCTTGTTTAGCGGGGGTTTAGAGACCCAGTACTTC; CDR3 protein: CASSLFSGGLETQYF; V gene: TRBV5-6; clone size: -; J gene: TRBJ2-5; D gene: TRBD2
CDR3 DNA: TGTGCCAGCAGCTTTCGGGGTCGTGGAAACACCATATATTTT; CDR3 protein: CASSFRGRGNTIYF; V gene: TRBV7-9; clone size: -; J gene: TRBJ1-3; D gene: -
CDR3 DNA: TGTGCCAGCAGCCCCTTGGGCCTCGATACCTCTGAAGCTTTCTTT; CDR3 protein: CASSPLGLDTSEAFF; V gene: TRBV6-2/TRBV6-3; clone size: once; J gene: TRBJ1-1; D gene: -
CDR3 DNA: TGTGCCAGCAGTATTCGTGCCCTAAGAACTTGTGAGCAGTTCTTC; CDR3 protein: CASSIRALRTCEQFF; V gene: TRBV2; clone size: -; J gene: TRBJ2-1; D gene: -
CDR3 DNA: TGTGCCAGCAGCTTAGGCCCGAAGGGAGCAGCCTCCTTC; CDR3 protein: CASSLGPKGAASF; V gene: TRBV11-3; clone size: -; J gene: TRBJ1-2; D gene: -
CDR3 DNA: TGTGCCAGCAGCTTGGATGGGACAACTAATGAAAAACTGTTTTTT; CDR3 protein: CASSLDGTTNEKLFF; V gene: TRBV5-5; clone size: -; J gene: TRBJ1-4; D gene: -
CDR3 DNA: TGTGCCAGCAGCCCCTTTCCAGCCGGGGAGCTGTTTTTT; CDR3 protein: CASSPFPAGELFF; V gene: TRBV7-6; clone size: -; J gene: TRBJ2-2; D gene: -
CDR3 DNA: TGTGCCAGCAGTTACGGGAGGGGAGCACCGAACACTGAAGCTTTCTTT; CDR3 protein: CASSYGRGAPNTEAFF; V gene: TRBV6-6; clone size: -; J gene: TRBJ1-1; D gene: -
CDR3 DNA: TGCGCCAGCAGCCAAGGAGGTGAGCAGTTCTTC; CDR3 protein: CASSQGGEQFF; V gene: TRBV4-1; clone size: -; J gene: TRBJ2-1; D gene: -
CDR3 DNA: TGTGCCAGCAGCCAAACAGGGTACCGTACGCAGTATTTT; CDR3 protein: CASSQTGYRTQYF; V gene: TRBV14; clone size: -; J gene: TRBJ2-3; D gene: -
CDR3 DNA: TGTGCCAGCAGCAGCTTGACAGGGGCCAAAAACATTCAGTACTTC; CDR3 protein: CASSSLTGAKNIQYF; V gene: TRBV6-6; clone size: -; J gene: TRBJ2-4; D gene: TRBD1
CDR3 DNA: TGCGCCAGCAGCTTTTATGACCACCGGGACAGGGGCTCCTACGAGCAGTACTTC; CDR3 protein: CASSFYDHRDRGSYEQYF; V gene: TRBV5-1; clone size: -; J gene: TRBJ2-7; D gene: TRBD1
CDR3 DNA: TGTGCCAGTAGTACACCCGGGACTAGCGCGAACACCGGGGAGCTGTTTTTT; CDR3 protein: CASSTPGTSANTGELFF; V gene: TRBV19; clone size: -; J gene: TRBJ2-2; D gene: TRBD2
CDR3 DNA: TGTGCCAGCAGCAACCCCGAGGGTAGCTGGGACACCGGGGAGCTGTTTTTT; CDR3 protein: CASSNPEGSWDTGELFF; V gene: TRBV9; clone size: -; J gene: TRBJ2-2; D gene: -
CDR3 DNA: TGTGCCTGGAGTCTATCCGAGGCAGGGGGGTGGTTGACAGATACGCAGTATTTT; CDR3 protein: CAWSLSEAGGWLTDTQYF; V gene: TRBV30; clone size: -; J gene: TRBJ2-3; D gene: -
CDR3 DNA: TGCGCCAGCAGCCAAGATTTCGGAGGTTCACCCCTCCACTTT; CDR3 protein: CASSQDFGGSPLHF; V gene: TRBV4-1; clone size: -; J gene: TRBJ1-6; D gene: -
CDR3 DNA: TGTGCCTGGAGTAAGAATAGCGGGGGGGGCGAGCAGTACTTC; CDR3 protein: CAWSKNSGGGEQYF; V gene: TRBV30; clone size: once; J gene: TRBJ2-7; D gene: TRBD2
CDR3 DNA: TGTGCCATCAAGGACAGGACGAACACCGGGGAGCTGTTTTTT; CDR3 protein: CAIKDRTNTGELFF; V gene: TRBV10-3; clone size: -; J gene: TRBJ2-2; D gene: TRBD1
CDR3 DNA: TGTGCCAGCAGTTTATCGATTTCCTTGGAGCAGTACTTC; CDR3 protein: CASSLSISLEQYF; V gene: TRBV27; clone size: once; J gene: TRBJ2-7; D gene: -
CDR3 DNA: TGTGTCAGTAGTGCCGGGGAGGCCTACGAGCAGTACTTC; CDR3 protein: CVSSAGEAYEQYF; V gene: TRBV19; clone size: once; J gene: TRBJ2-7; D gene: -
CDR3 DNA: TGCAGCGTTGGCGCAGGGGGCTCTGAAGCTTTCTTT; CDR3 protein: CSVGAGGSEAFF; V gene: TRBV29-1; clone size: -; J gene: TRBJ1-1; D gene: TRBD1
CDR3 DNA: TGTGCCAGCAGCTCCCCTTATCAGGGCAACACTGAAGCTTTCTTT; CDR3 protein: CASSSPYQGNTEAFF; V gene: TRBV7-8; clone size: -; J gene: TRBJ1-1; D gene: -
CDR3 DNA: TGTGCCAGCAGTTCCGGTGATAGCGGGAAGAACACCTACAATGAGCAGTTCTTC; CDR3 protein: CASSSGDSGKNTYNEQFF; V gene: TRBV27; clone size: -; J gene: TRBJ2-1; D gene: TRBD2
CDR3 DNA: TGCAGTGCTAGTTACGGGCATAGCAATCAGCCCCAGCATTTT; CDR3 protein: CSASYGHSNQPQHF; V gene: TRBV20-1; clone size: -; J gene: TRBJ1-5; D gene: -
CDR3 DNA: TGCGCCAGCAGCTTGGGGACAGTGAGCTCTGGAAACACCATATATTTT; CDR3 protein: CASSLGTVSSGNTIYF; V gene: TRBV5-1; clone size: -; J gene: TRBJ1-3; D gene: -
CDR3 DNA: TGTGCCAGCAGCTACGGACAGAGCTACGAGCAGTACTTC; CDR3 protein: CASSYGQSYEQYF; V gene: TRBV11-2; clone size: -; J gene: TRBJ2-7; D gene: -
CDR3 DNA: TGTGCCAGCAGCTCACAGGGCCGGGAGCCCCAGCATTTT; CDR3 protein: CASSSQGREPQHF; V gene: TRBV7-9; clone size: -; J gene: TRBJ1-5; D gene: -
CDR3 DNA: TGTGCCAGCTCACCAAATGGGTACGGACAGCCCCAGCATTTT; CDR3 protein: CASSPNGYGQPQHF; V gene: TRBV18; clone size: -; J gene: TRBJ1-5; D gene: -
CDR3 DNA: TGTGCCAGCAGCGAGACAGGTTGGGGAGGCTACACCTTC; CDR3 protein: CASSETGWGGYTF; V gene: TRBV9; clone size: -; J gene: TRBJ1-2; D gene: -
CDR3 DNA: TGTGCCACTTCTAGCGGGAGTCTCGAGCAGTACTTC; CDR3 protein: CATSSGSLEQYF; V gene: TRBV27; clone size: -; J gene: TRBJ2-7; D gene: TRBD2
CDR3 DNA: TGTGCCAGCACTCTGGACAAAGAGACCCAGTACTTC; CDR3 protein: CASTLDKETQYF; V gene: TRBV12-3/TRBV12-4; clone size: -; J gene: TRBJ2-5; D gene: -